The source of this T cell receptor (beta chain) is a study of early T cells in non-severe SARS-CoV-2 infection. Study in general: Chains from this unsorted whole-blood bulk RNA could not be paired.

Unique molecular identifiers were affixed to single, distinct cDNA molecules. TCRdb reprocessed the 5' RACE reads via MiXCR and lists one record per CDR3 protein. The sample contains about 50,000 distinct CDR3 sequences, less than 9.5% of which appear only once. Germline CDR1 and CDR2: MGHRA and YSYEKL. This CDR3 has 14 residues. The V end lost 6 bases, the J end lost 2 bases, and 11 bases lay between the germline ends. On this clonotype: Its antigen is currently unknown.

Broader study findings: Sequences matched to VDJdb favored anti-spike CD8 responses, while private and CD4 specificities were missed.

This chain connects TRBV4-1 to TRBJ1-5, with D uncertain. This specimen was whole blood, taken at baseline. The receptor was derived from an adult who was a healthcare worker with PCR-confirmed SARS-CoV-2 infection or an uninfected control (not recorded which). This CDR3 is CASSVDWGNQPQHF. The CDR3 nucleotides are TGCGCCAGCAGTGTCGACTGGGGCAATCAGCCCCAGCATTTT.